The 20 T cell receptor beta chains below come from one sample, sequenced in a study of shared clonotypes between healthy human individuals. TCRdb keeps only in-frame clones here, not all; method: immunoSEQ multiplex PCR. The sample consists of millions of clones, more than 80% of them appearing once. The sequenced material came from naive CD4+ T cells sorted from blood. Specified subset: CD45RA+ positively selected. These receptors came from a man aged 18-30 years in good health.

CDR3 amino acids: CASSRIPPLNEKLFF. The CDR3 DNA is TGCGCCAGCAGCCGCATTCCACCGCTTAATGAAAAACTGTTTTTT. The V call is TRBV4-3, the J call TRBJ1-4; D is ambiguous. The length of the CDR3 is 15 residues. V dropped 4 bases and J dropped 4 bases, with 13 bases sitting between them. CDR1 is LGHNA, CDR2 YSLEER, per germline.

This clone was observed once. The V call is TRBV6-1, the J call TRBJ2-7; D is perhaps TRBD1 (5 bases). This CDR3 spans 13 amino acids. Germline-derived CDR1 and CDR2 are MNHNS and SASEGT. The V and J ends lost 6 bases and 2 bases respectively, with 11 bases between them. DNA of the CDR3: TGTGCCAGCAGCCTAGAGACAGCCTACGAGCAGTACTTC. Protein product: CASSLETAYEQYF.

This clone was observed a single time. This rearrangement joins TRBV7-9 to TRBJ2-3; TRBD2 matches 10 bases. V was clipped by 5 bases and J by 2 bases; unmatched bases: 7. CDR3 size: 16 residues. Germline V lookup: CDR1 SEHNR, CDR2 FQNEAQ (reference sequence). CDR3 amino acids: CASSPLAGEYTDTQYF. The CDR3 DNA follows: TGTGCCAGCAGCCCGCTAGCGGGGGAGTACACAGATACGCAGTATTTT.

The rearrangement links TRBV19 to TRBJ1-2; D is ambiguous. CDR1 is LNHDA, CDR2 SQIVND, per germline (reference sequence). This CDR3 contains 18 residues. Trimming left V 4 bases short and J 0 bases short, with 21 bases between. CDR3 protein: CASSTNQLPLLANYGYTF. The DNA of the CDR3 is TGTGCCAGTAGTACAAACCAACTTCCCCTCTTAGCTAACTATGGCTACACCTTC.

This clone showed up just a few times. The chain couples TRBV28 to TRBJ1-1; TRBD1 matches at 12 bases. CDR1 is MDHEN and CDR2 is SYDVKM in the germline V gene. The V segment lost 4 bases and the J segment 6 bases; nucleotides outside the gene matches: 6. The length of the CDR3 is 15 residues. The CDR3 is CASSYPGQGAAEAFF. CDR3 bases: TGTGCCAGCAGTTACCCGGGACAGGGGGCCGCTGAAGCTTTCTTT.

CDR3 in DNA: TGTGCCAGCACGTCGGACGGCGCGTTGAATTCACCCCTCCACTTT. Encoded protein: CASTSDGALNSPLHF. This chain joins TRBV25-1 and TRBJ1-6, with unresolved D. The CDR3 spans 15 residues. Per germline, CDR1 MGHDK and CDR2 SYGVNS. V was pared by 7 bases and J by 7 bases, with 17 bases between.

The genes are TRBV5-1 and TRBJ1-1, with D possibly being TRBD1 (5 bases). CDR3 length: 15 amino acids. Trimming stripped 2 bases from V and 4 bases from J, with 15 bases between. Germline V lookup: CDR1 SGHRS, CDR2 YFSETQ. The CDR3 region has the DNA TGCGCCAGCAGCTTATATTCGGGGGGAAGCACTGAAGCTTTCTTT. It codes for CASSLYSGGSTEAFF.

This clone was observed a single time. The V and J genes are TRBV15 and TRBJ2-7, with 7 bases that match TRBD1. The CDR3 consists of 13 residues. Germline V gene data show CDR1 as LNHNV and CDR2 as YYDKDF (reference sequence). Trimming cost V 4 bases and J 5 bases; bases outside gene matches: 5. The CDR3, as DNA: TGTGCCACCAGCATTTTACAGGGGCACGAGCAGTACTTC. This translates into CATSILQGHEQYF.

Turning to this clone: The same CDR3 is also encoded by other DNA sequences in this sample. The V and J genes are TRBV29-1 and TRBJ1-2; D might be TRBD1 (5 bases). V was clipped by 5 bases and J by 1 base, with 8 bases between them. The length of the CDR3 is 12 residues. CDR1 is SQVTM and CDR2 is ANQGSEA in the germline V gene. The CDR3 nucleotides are TGCAGCGTTACCCAGGGTAACTATGGCTACACCTTC. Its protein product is CSVTQGNYGYTF.

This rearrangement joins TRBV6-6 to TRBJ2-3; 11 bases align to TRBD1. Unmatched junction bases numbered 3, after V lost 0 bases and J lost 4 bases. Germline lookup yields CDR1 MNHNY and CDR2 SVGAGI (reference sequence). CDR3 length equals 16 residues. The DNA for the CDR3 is TGTGCCAGCAGTTACTCGGACAGGGGGCCCCCAGATACGCAGTATTTT. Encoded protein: CASSYSDRGPPDTQYF.

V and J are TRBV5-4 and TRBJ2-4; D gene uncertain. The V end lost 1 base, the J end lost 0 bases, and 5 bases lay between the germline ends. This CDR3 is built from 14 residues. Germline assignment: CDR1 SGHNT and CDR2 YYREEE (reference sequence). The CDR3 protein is CASSLNTAKNIQYF. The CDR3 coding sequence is TGTGCCAGCAGCTTGAATACAGCCAAAAACATTCAGTACTTC.

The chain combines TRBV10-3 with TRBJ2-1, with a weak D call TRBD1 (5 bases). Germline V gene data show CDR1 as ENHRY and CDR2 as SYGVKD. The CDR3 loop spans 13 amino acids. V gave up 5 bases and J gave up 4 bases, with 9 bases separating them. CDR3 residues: CAISLDRYNEQFF. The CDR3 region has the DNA TGTGCCATCAGTCTTGACAGATACAATGAGCAGTTCTTC.

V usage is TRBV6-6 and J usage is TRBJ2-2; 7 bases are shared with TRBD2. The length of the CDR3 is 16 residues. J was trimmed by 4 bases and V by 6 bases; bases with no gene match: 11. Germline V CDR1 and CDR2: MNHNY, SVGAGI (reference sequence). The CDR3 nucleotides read TGTGCCAGCAGGGGCCTAGCGGAGCCGGGCACCGGGGAGCTGTTTTTT. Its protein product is CASRGLAEPGTGELFF.

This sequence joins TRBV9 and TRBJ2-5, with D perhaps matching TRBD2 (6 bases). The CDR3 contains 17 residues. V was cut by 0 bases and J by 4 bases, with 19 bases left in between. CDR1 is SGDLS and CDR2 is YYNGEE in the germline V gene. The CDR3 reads CASSVDLGPAGTETQYF. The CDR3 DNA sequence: TGTGCCAGCAGCGTAGATTTGGGTCCAGCGGGCACAGAGACCCAGTACTTC.

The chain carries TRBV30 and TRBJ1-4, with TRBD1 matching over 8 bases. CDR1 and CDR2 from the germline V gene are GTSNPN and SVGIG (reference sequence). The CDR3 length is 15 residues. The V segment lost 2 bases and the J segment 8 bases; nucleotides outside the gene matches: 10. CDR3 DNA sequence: TGTGCCTGGAGTCCCTCAGACAGGGGAAAAGAAAAACTGTTTTTT. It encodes CAWSPSDRGKEKLFF.

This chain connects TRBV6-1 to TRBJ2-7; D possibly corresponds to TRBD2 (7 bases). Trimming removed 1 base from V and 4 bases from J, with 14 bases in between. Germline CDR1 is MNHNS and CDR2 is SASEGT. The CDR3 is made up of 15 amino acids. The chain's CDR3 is CASSEVGASGYEQYF. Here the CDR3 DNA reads TGTGCCAGCAGTGAAGTGGGGGCTAGCGGTTACGAGCAGTACTTC.

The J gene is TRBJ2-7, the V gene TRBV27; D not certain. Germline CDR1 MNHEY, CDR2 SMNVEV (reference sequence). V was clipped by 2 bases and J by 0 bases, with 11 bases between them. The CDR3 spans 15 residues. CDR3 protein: CASSLRVTSSYEQYF. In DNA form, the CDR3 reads TGTGCCAGCAGTTTACGGGTTACGAGCTCCTACGAGCAGTACTTC.

The CDR3 bases are TGTGCCAGCAATTGGGGAGGGACTCAAGCTAACTATGGCTACACCTTC. Translation: CASNWGGTQANYGYTF. This chain connects TRBV5-4 to TRBJ1-2, with D possibly matching TRBD1 (5 bases). V gave up 6 bases and J gave up 0 bases, with 18 bases separating them. CDR3 size: 16 residues. Germline CDR1 SGHNT, CDR2 YYREEE (reference sequence). The full variable domain, rest sourced from reference TRBV5-4 and TRBJ1-2, is ETGVTQSPTHLIKTRGQQVTLRCSSQSGHNTVSWYQQALGQGPQFIFQYYREEENGRGNFPPRFSGLQFPNYSSELNVNALELDDSALYLCASNWGGTQANYGYTFGSGTRLTVV.

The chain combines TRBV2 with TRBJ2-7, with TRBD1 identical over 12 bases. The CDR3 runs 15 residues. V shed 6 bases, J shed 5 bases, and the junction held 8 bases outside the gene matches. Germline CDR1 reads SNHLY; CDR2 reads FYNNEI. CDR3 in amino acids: CASRNPGTGGNEQYF. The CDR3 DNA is TGTGCCAGCAGGAACCCCGGGACAGGGGGCAACGAGCAGTACTTC. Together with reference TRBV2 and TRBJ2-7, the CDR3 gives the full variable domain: EPEVTQTPSHQVTQMGQEVILRCVPISNHLYFYWYRQILGQKVEFLVSFYNNEISEKSEIFDDQFSVERPDGSNFTLKIRSTKLEDSAMYFCASRNPGTGGNEQYFGPGTRLTVT.

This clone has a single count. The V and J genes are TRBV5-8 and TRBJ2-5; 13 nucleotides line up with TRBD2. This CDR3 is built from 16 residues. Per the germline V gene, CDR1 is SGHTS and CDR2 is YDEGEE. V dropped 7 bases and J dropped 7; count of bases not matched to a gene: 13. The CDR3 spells CASGTRTSGGLGTQYF. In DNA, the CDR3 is TGTGCCAGCGGGACAAGGACTAGCGGGGGTCTGGGGACCCAGTACTTC.